What follows is one T cell receptor beta chain and its context. Its antigen specificity is not known. Per-base quality was not reported, and no clone a single base away is much larger than it. Participants in the prospective study were aged roughly 18 to 89 years, lived in 20 to 30 United States geographic areas, and enrolled through a virtual design. Cohort assignment in the prospective study relied on participant-reported clinical history from a screening survey and a study questionnaire. In the prospective study, mobile phlebotomists collected whole blood, serum and a nasopharyngeal or oropharyngeal swab from each participant. Participants in the prospective study had the option to provide additional blood draws and questionnaires over a roughly two-month period. Prospective study blood samples were shipped either frozen or at room temperature before DNA extraction. The data originate from a study of blood T cell repertoires in COVID-19 (dated by TCRdb to the early 2020s). Looking at the study overall: Samples from collaborators originated in the United States, Italy and Spain and spanned both the acute and convalescent phases of COVID-19. The material from the prospective study consisted of cDNA or gDNA derived from T cells, B-cell-depleted T cells, or PBMCs. Subjects who had been exposed to COVID-19, were actively infected with it, or had recovered from it provided the deeply sampled blood TCRbeta repertoires that made up the dataset. The repertoires were released in a freely available public database intended as a resource for research on the immune response to SARS-CoV-2. The samples were drawn from two sources: the first 160 participants of the ongoing ImmuneRACE study, and over 1,000 subjects contributed by 6 global collaborators. The sample metadata nearly always contained a de-identified subject ID, COVID-19 status, age in years and sex. HLA class I and class II types, where available, came from metadata supplied by the sample provider rather than from assay-based typing.

V and J are truncated by 1 base and 6 bases respectively, leaving an intervening sequence of 22 bases. CDR1 and CDR2 are drawn from the germline V gene (reference sequence): GTSNPN, SVGIG. From the cysteine through the phenylalanine, the CDR3 covers 17 amino acids. The only DNA kept is the CDR3, 51 bases in frame from the first base. The immunoSEQ Assay, a bias-controlled multiplex PCR, was used to amplify TCRbeta CDR3 regions from genomic DNA. In the paper's pipeline: The number of nucleated cells in each sample was estimated from the amplification of reference gene primers within the assay. To quantify the absolute abundance of each unique TCRbeta CDR3 rearrangement, sequence reads were collapsed and filtered. Productive Simpson clonality was computed per sample as the square root of Simpson's diversity index over productive rearrangements. TCRdb re-hosts the immuneACCESS table, in-frame sequences only. Its copies lack some clones; in the studies checked, an unresolved V gene accounts for under half of them, and the cause for the rest is not known. V, J and clone size reflect that table, while D and trimming were determined from the DNA. This sample lists 150,000 to 200,000 clones; around 83% were detected once. The top ten constitute about 3.5% of the sample.

Broader findings and caveats from the paper: How much clinical and demographic metadata was included differed by source and by participant, and the metadata was provided uncurated.

The TCR comes from a woman in her forties or fifties in a cohort exposed to, infected with or recovered from COVID-19 (not recorded which). Rearrangement joined TRBV30 to TRBJ2-4, with no confidently assigned D gene. Sequenced: PBMCs or T cells enriched from blood (not recorded which). CDR3 loop: CAWSDESRRYLGNIQYF. Read as DNA, the sequence is TGTGCCTGGAGTGACGAGTCCCGCCGTTACCTCGGAAACATTCAGTACTTC.